The 17 T cell receptor beta chains given below trace back to one sample, sequenced in a study of T-cell reconstitution after alpha-beta-depleted transplantation in children. Unique molecular identifiers were incorporated during preparation of the TCRbeta library. TCRdb re-called the PCR reads through MiXCR, storing one row per CDR3 protein. The top ten hold approximately 55% of the sample, which has 75,000 to 80,000 distinct CDR3 sequences, roughly 18% seen once. The sequencing here drew on PBMCs, mostly from graft donor cells, taken 360 days after TCRalphabeta/CD19-depleted stem cell transplant. The origin of the receptors is a male patient aged 2-10 years who had a stem cell transplant for acute lymphoblastic leukemia, so the T cells may come from the graft donor.

CDR3 amino acids: CASSEPGRDNSPLHF. Written as DNA, the CDR3 is TGTGCCAGCAGCGAACCGGGACGGGATAATTCACCCCTCCACTTT. The chain employs TRBV2 and TRBJ1-6; TRBD1 is a possible D gene (5 bases). The length of the CDR3 is 15 residues. V lost 6 bases and J 5 bases, leaving 14 bases between the germline ends. The germline V gene has CDR1 SNHLY and CDR2 FYNNEI.

The genes are TRBV11-3 and TRBJ1-1, with 7 bases fitting TRBD1. Trimming removed 5 bases from V and 5 bases from J; junction bases left unmatched: 8. From germline, CDR1 is SGHNT and CDR2 YENEEA. The CDR3 covers 14 residues. DNA of the CDR3: TGTGCCAGCAGCCCACACAGGGGAGGGACTGAAGCTTTCTTT. Protein: CASSPHRGGTEAFF.

Ten or more counts support this clonotype. CDR3 bases: TGTGCCAGCAGCTTAGCGGGGGTGAGCGAGCAGTACTTC. Its protein product is CASSLAGVSEQYF. The rearrangement joins TRBV11-2 to TRBJ2-7, with D possibly being TRBD2 (6 bases). This CDR3 is built from 13 residues. V lost 1 base to trimming and J lost 6 bases, with 10 bases between them. The germline V gene encodes CDR1 SGHAT and CDR2 FQNNGV.

There are many counts of this clonotype. The junction differs from germline at one of its ends, possibly a read error. The CDR3 spells CASSQIASGLCF. DNA for the CDR3: TGTGCCAGCAGCCAAATTGCGTCCGGCCTGTGCTTC. This chain links TRBV3-1 with TRBJ2-1; D unresolved. The CDR3 loop spans 12 amino acids. Germline lookup yields CDR1 LGHDT and CDR2 YNNKEL (reference sequence).

The chain combines TRBV7-9 with TRBJ2-1; TRBD2 agrees at 12 bases. The CDR3 runs to 15 residues. From germline, CDR1 is SEHNR and CDR2 FQNEAQ (reference sequence). Trimming at V came to 9 bases and at J to 6 bases, leaving 9 bases not matched to a gene. The CDR3 region is CASRLAGVPTNEQFF. CDR3 coding DNA: TGTGCCAGTCGACTAGCGGGAGTGCCCACCAATGAGCAGTTCTTC.

The CDR3 sequence is CASGTMNTEAFF. In DNA form, the CDR3 reads TGTGCCAGCGGGACAATGAACACTGAAGCTTTCTTT. The V and J genes are TRBV5-4 and TRBJ1-1, with D possibly being TRBD1 (6 bases). V lost 7 bases, J lost 0 bases, and 7 bases lay in between. Germline V gene lookup returns CDR1 SGHNT and CDR2 YYREEE (reference sequence). The CDR3 is 12 amino acids.

This clonotype appeared a few times. The V and J genes are TRBV5-1 and TRBJ2-3; 9 bases match TRBD2. There are 15 residues in the CDR3. J lost 11 bases, V lost 2 bases, and 12 bases had no gene match. Per the germline V gene, CDR1 is SGHRS and CDR2 is YFSETQ. The DNA for the CDR3 is TGCGCCAGCAGCTTAGCGGGAGGCAGTCTGGGGGAGCAGTATTTT. Translated: CASSLAGGSLGEQYF.

This clonotype occurred a few times. The gene calls are TRBV24-1 and TRBJ2-1; 12 nucleotides line up with TRBD2. Germline assignment: CDR1 KGHDR and CDR2 SFDVKD. The V segment lost 8 bases and the J segment 4 bases; nucleotides outside the gene matches: 5. The CDR3 loop spans 15 amino acids. CDR3: CATMSSGRVYNEQFF. CDR3 bases: TGTGCCACCATGTCTAGCGGGAGGGTATACAATGAGCAGTTCTTC.

The chain combines TRBV12-3 or TRBV12-4 with TRBJ2-6; 8 bases fit TRBD1. V lost 7 bases to trimming and J lost 2 bases; unmatched junction nucleotides: 7. The CDR3 is 16 residues long. CDR3 protein: CASTSTRGPGANVLTF. In DNA form, the CDR3 reads TGTGCCAGCACTTCCACCAGGGGGCCTGGGGCCAACGTCCTGACTTTC.

This clonotype was recorded many times. The rearrangement links TRBV9 to TRBJ2-5; D is ambiguous. Deletions cut 5 bases from V and 4 bases from J, with 6 bases between. The CDR3 runs 11 residues. Germline values: CDR1 SGDLS, CDR2 YYNGEE. DNA of the CDR3: TGTGCCAGCAGTCCCGGAGAGACCCAGTACTTC. Its translation is CASSPGETQYF.

V is TRBV6-1 and J is TRBJ2-3; D perhaps matches TRBD1 (6 bases). The V gene's germline CDR1 is MNHNS and CDR2 SASEGT. The CDR3 extends over 13 amino acids. Trimming pared 6 bases from V and 1 base from J, leaving 8 bases between. Here the CDR3 DNA reads TGTGCCAGCAGCAGGGGCCGCACAGATACGCAGTATTTT. Amino acids: CASSRGRTDTQYF.

V usage is TRBV6-5 and J usage is TRBJ2-3; D not resolved. The CDR3 runs to 15 residues. The V and J ends lost 6 bases and 1 base respectively, with 14 bases between them. Germline CDR1 MNHEY, CDR2 SVGAGI. CDR3 loop: CASRLTGSRTDTQYF. The CDR3 nucleotides are TGTGCCAGCAGACTTACTGGATCTCGCACAGATACGCAGTATTTT.

This clonotype was seen repeatedly, ten times or more. The chain is built from TRBV7-2 and TRBJ2-5; TRBD2 aligns across 7 bases. The ends lost 1 base at V and 5 bases at J; junction bases unmatched: 1. This CDR3 is 13 amino acids long. Germline CDR1 SGHTA, CDR2 FQGNSA. CDR3 nucleotides: TGTGCCAGCAGCTTAGTGCGGGAGGAGACCCAGTACTTC. Translated: CASSLVREETQYF.

This clonotype was seen only a few times. V gene TRBV11-3 combines with J gene TRBJ2-2, with D perhaps matching TRBD1 or TRBD2 (5 bases each). Germline V CDR1 and CDR2: SGHNT, YENEEA. This CDR3 is 16 amino acids long. V was cut by 1 base and J by 5 bases, with 14 bases left in between. The CDR3 DNA reads as TGTGCCAGCAGCTTAGTCCGGGGCCCATGGACCGGGGAGCTGTTTTTT. This gives the protein CASSLVRGPWTGELFF. Filled out from reference TRBV11-3 and TRBJ2-2, the complete variable domain reads EAGVVQSPRYKIIEKKQPVAFWCNPISGHNTLYWYLQNLGQGPELLIRYENEEAVDDSQLPKDRFSAERLKGVDSTLKIQPAELGDSAVYLCASSLVRGPWTGELFFGEGSRLTVL.

This clonotype has more than one count but fewer than ten. This chain connects TRBV4-1 to TRBJ2-6; a possible D gene is TRBD1 (5 bases). The V end lost 0 bases, the J end lost 2 bases, and 11 bases lay between the germline ends. This CDR3 has 17 amino acids. CDR1 is MGHRA, CDR2 YSYEKL, per germline. CDR3: CASSQDWGSAGANVLTF. For the CDR3, the DNA is TGCGCCAGCAGCCAAGATTGGGGCAGCGCTGGGGCCAACGTCCTGACTTTC.

The chain couples TRBV5-1 to TRBJ1-1, with TRBD1 matching over 7 bases. The ends lost 1 base at V and 4 bases at J; junction bases unmatched: 4. The germline V gene has CDR1 SGHRS and CDR2 YFSETQ. This CDR3 region has 14 residues. CDR3: CASSLKGALTEAFF. The CDR3 coding sequence is TGCGCCAGCAGCTTGAAGGGGGCGCTCACTGAAGCTTTCTTT.

CDR3 sequence reads: CASSGQGGHEQYF. CDR3 DNA sequence: TGTGCCAGCTCGGGACAGGGGGGACACGAGCAGTACTTC. V is TRBV18 and J is TRBJ2-7; 11 nucleotides agree with TRBD1. V was clipped by 6 bases and J by 5 bases; unmatched bases: 3. The length of the CDR3 is 13 residues. Germline loops: CDR1 KGHSH, CDR2 LQKENI. The variable domain in full, completed from reference TRBV18 and TRBJ2-7, reads NAGVMQNPRHLVRRRGQEARLRCSPMKGHSHVYWYRQLPEEGLKFMVYLQKENIIDESGMPKERFSAEFPKEGPSILRIQQVVRGDSAAYFCASSGQGGHEQYFGPGTRLTVT.